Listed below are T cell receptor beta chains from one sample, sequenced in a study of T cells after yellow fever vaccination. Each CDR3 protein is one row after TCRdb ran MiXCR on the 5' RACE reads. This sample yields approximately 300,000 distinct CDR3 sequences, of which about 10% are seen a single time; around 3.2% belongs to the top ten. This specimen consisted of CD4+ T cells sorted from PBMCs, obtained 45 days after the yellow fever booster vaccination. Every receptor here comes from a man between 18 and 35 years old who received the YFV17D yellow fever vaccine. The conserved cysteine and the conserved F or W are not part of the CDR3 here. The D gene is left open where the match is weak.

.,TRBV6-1,ASNGRQNNQPQH
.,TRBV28,ASRTPGGIYGYT
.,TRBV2,ASSEGQITTQY
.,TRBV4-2,ASSQGHYNYGYT
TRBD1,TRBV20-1,SASQGVGYEQY
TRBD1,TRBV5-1,ASRRTGGDEQF
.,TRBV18,ASSPGADTQY
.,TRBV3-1,ASSQAPDAYGYT
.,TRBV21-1,ASSKVPRPEETQY
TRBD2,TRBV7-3,ASSQSTSGGPGSYNEQF
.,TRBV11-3,ASSLSRTLAKNIQY
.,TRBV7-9,ASSPLQLGKRETQY
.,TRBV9,ASSGRTGISPLH
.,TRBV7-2,ASSFYQNTEAF
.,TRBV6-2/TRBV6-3,ASSPQGDEAF
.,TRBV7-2,ASSLVGVAYNEQF
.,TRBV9,ASSVARGLGTDTQY